This T cell receptor beta chain comes out of a study of T cell responses to AZD1222 COVID-19 vaccine. Measured with immunoSEQ multiplex PCR; TCRdb has only the in-frame clones, and not every one. The table lists about 130,000 clones, 90% of them singletons. This sequence was found in an adult in good health. The sequenced sample was peripheral blood, obtained on day 0 of AZD1222 vaccination.

CDR3 sequence (DNA): TGTGCCAGCAGCATGACGGACAGTCCCTACGAGCAGTACTTC. This sequence encodes CASSMTDSPYEQYF. This chain joins TRBV9 and TRBJ2-7; a weak D match, TRBD1 (6 bases). The germline V gene has CDR1 SGDLS and CDR2 YYNGEE. The CDR3 extends over 14 amino acids. The ends were cut back, 4 bases at V and 2 bases at J, with 13 bases in the middle. Using reference TRBV9 and TRBJ2-7 for the parts outside the CDR3, the full variable domain is DSGVTQTPKHLITATGQRVTLRCSPRSGDLSVYWYQQSLDQGLQFLIQYYNGEERAKGNILERFSAQQFPDLHSELNLSSLELGDSALYFCASSMTDSPYEQYFGPGTRLTVT.